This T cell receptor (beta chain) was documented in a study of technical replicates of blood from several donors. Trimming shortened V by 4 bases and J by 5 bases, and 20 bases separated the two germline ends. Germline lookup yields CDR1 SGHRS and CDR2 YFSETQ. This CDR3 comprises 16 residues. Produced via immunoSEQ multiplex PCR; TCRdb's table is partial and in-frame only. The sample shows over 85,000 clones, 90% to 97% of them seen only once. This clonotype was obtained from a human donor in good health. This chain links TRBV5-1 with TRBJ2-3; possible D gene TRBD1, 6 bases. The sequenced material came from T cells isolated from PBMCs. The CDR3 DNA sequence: TGCGCCAGCAGCCTTTCCTGGGGGCCGAAAGAAGATACGCAGTATTTT. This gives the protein CASSLSWGPKEDTQYF.